These T cell receptor beta chains were read from a single sample in a study of blood T cell repertoires in COVID-19. Data came from immunoSEQ multiplex PCR; TCRdb stores just in-frame clones and leaves some out. The profile covers some 330,000 clones, with 65% to 90% appearing a single time and 4% to 5% taken by the ten largest. Material for sequencing was PBMCs or T cells enriched from blood (not recorded which). Receptor source: a man aged 25-40 years who had recovered from COVID-19. CDR3s include the opening cysteine and the closing phenylalanine or tryptophan. Each record gives: clone size, J gene, V gene, D gene, CDR3 length, CDR3 DNA, CDR3 protein. D genes are given only for firm matches. Clone sizes are given selectively: once, few, many, or a class where the clone is expanded.

>NA|TRBJ2-3|TRBV12-3/TRBV12-4|NA|13
TGTGCCAGCAGGCGTACTAGCACAGATACGCAGTATTTT
CASRRTSTDTQYF
>NA|TRBJ2-3|TRBV10-3|TRBD2|16
TGTGCCGCACGTTCAGCGGGACTCACTAGCACAGATACGCAGTATTTT
CAARSAGLTSTDTQYF
>NA|TRBJ2-1|TRBV6-7|NA|17
TGTGCCGCTTCGGCCGAGCGGACGTCGATCTCCTACAATGAGCAGTTCTTC
CAASAERTSISYNEQFF
>NA|TRBJ2-1|TRBV11-3|TRBD2|15
TGTGCCAGCAGCTTATGGGCGGGAGGACGGAATGAGCAGTTCTTC
CASSLWAGGRNEQFF
>NA|TRBJ1-6|TRBV6-4|TRBD1|15
TGTGCCAGCAGTGTGACCGGGACAGGAGATTCACCCCTCCACTTT
CASSVTGTGDSPLHF
>NA|TRBJ2-5|TRBV2|TRBD2|13
TGTGCCAGCACCAGCGGGGGGGCCGAGACCCAGTACTTC
CASTSGGAETQYF
>NA|TRBJ2-7|TRBV18|NA|11
TGTGCCAGCTCACCCGGAACAGAGAAGTACTTC
CASSPGTEKYF
>few|TRBJ1-2|TRBV7-9|NA|11
TGTGCCAGCTGGGGGGACTATGGCTACACCTTC
CASWGDYGYTF
>once|TRBJ1-2|TRBV28|TRBD1|15
TGTGCCAGCAGTTTAGCCCAGGGGGCTGCCTATGGCTACACCTTC
CASSLAQGAAYGYTF
>NA|TRBJ2-1|TRBV27|TRBD2|17
TGTGCCAGCAGTTTAGTAGCGGGAGGCCAGTCCTACAATGAGCAGTTCTTC
CASSLVAGGQSYNEQFF
>NA|TRBJ2-5|TRBV2|NA|13
TGTGCCAGCAGTGAAGGGCTGAAAGAGACCCAGTACTTC
CASSEGLKETQYF
>once|TRBJ1-1|TRBV30|NA|13
TGTGCCTACCTTGGTGGGAGGAACACTGAAGCTTTCTTT
CAYLGGRNTEAFF
>few|TRBJ1-4|TRBV29-1|TRBD1|16
TGCAGCGTCCGAACAGGGGGCGCGTTGGCTAATGAAAAACTGTTTTTT
CSVRTGGALANEKLFF
>once|TRBJ2-5|TRBV7-9|TRBD1|15
TGTGCCAGCAGCTTGGGGACAGGGGGCCAAGAGACCCAGTACTTC
CASSLGTGGQETQYF
>NA|TRBJ2-3|TRBV19|NA|16
TGTGCCAGTAGTAACCGAAGACAGGCTAGCACAGATACGCAGTATTTT
CASSNRRQASTDTQYF
>few|TRBJ2-7|TRBV7-8|NA|15
TGTGCCAGCAGCGCCTACGATAAGGGGGTGAGCGAGCAGTACTTC
CASSAYDKGVSEQYF
>NA|TRBJ1-1|TRBV5-1|NA|13
TGCGCCAGCAGCTTTGGGGGGTTCACTGAAGCTTTCTTT
CASSFGGFTEAFF
>NA|TRBJ1-2|TRBV9|NA|11
TGTGCCAGCAGCGTAGGGGCTGGCTACACCTTC
CASSVGAGYTF
>NA|TRBJ2-2|TRBV21-1|NA|23
TGTGCCAGCAGCGAAAGCTCTACCTTGGGACAGGGGCCCCAATCGGTATGCGCCGGGGAGCTGTTTTTT
CASSESSTLGQGPQSVCAGELFF
>NA|TRBJ2-3|TRBV24-1|NA|15
TGTGCCACCAGTGATTTCGGGGGGCGCGGAGATACGCAGTATTTT
CATSDFGGRGDTQYF
>NA|TRBJ1-1|TRBV7-2|TRBD1|13
TGTGCCAGCAGCGTCCAGGGGGCTACTGAAGCTTTCTTT
CASSVQGATEAFF
>few|TRBJ2-7|TRBV6-5|NA|14
TGTGCCAGCAGTTACATTACGGGGACCTACGAGCAGTACTTC
CASSYITGTYEQYF
>NA|TRBJ2-1|TRBV4-2|TRBD2|15
TGTGCCAGCAGCCTCGGGCTAGCGGGTAACAATGAGCAGTTCTTC
CASSLGLAGNNEQFF
>once|TRBJ1-1|TRBV5-1|NA|13
TGCGCCAGCAGCTTGGTCAGGTCCACTGAAGCTTTCTTT
CASSLVRSTEAFF
>NA|TRBJ1-2|TRBV7-9|NA|14
TGTGCCAGCAGGCGTGGGGCAGAGAACTATGGCTACACCTTC
CASRRGAENYGYTF
>NA|TRBJ2-1|TRBV7-9|TRBD2|17
TGTGCCAGCAGCTTTGATCCTGGGGACTGGGGGGGCAATGAGCAGTTCTTC
CASSFDPGDWGGNEQFF
>NA|TRBJ2-3|TRBV7-2|NA|15
TGTGCCAGCAGCAAAGAAAGGACTTCCGCAGATACGCAGTATTTT
CASSKERTSADTQYF
>NA|TRBJ1-4|TRBV4-1|TRBD1|16
TGCGCCAGCAGCCATCACAGGGGGCCGACGGATGAAAAACTGTTTTTT
CASSHHRGPTDEKLFF
>NA|TRBJ2-3|TRBV18|TRBD1|15
TGTGCCAGCTCAAACCGGGACAGGGTAACAGATACGCAGTATTTT
CASSNRDRVTDTQYF
>NA|TRBJ2-7|TRBV5-1|NA|12
TGCGCCAGCTCTCGGGACAACTACGAGCAGTACTTC
CASSRDNYEQYF
>NA|TRBJ1-2|TRBV19|NA|13
TGTGCCAGTAGGACAGGCGTTAACTATGGCTACACCTTC
CASRTGVNYGYTF
>NA|TRBJ2-7|TRBV18|NA|17
TGTGCCAGCTCACGCCACAGGGTTGGGATGGGATCCTACGAGCAGTACTTC
CASSRHRVGMGSYEQYF
>NA|TRBJ1-5|TRBV7-9|NA|16
TGTGCCAGCAGCGGAGGGGACCGGGACAGCAATCAGCCCCAGCATTTT
CASSGGDRDSNQPQHF
>NA|TRBJ1-4|TRBV10-3|NA|14
TGTGCCATCAGTCCAGGGGCAGGTAATGAAAAACTGTTTTTT
CAISPGAGNEKLFF
>NA|TRBJ2-5|TRBV11-2|NA|17
TGTGCCAGCAGAAATTGGCGAGGGGGGGCCTCACAAGAGACCCAGTACTTC
CASRNWRGGASQETQYF
>NA|TRBJ1-5|TRBV2|TRBD1|14
TGTGCCAGCAGTCAGGGGGATAGCAATCAGCCCCAGCATTTT
CASSQGDSNQPQHF